The 14 T cell receptor beta chains in this list originate from one sample, sequenced in a study of cytomegalovirus exposure and HLA in healthy donors. It was with 60 Vbeta and 13 Jbeta primers that the PCR ran. TCRdb's copy holds only in-frame clones and misses some; the assay was immunoSEQ multiplex PCR. Of 150,000 to 200,000 clones in the sample, roughly 85% are singletons; the top ten hold roughly 1.6%. Material for sequencing was PBMCs. These receptors were taken from a woman aged 18 to 35 in good health and CMV-seronegative.

The chain joins TRBV5-1 to TRBJ2-1; D perhaps matches TRBD1 (5 bases). Germline assignment: CDR1 SGHRS and CDR2 YFSETQ. Trimming took off 1 base at V and 3 bases at J, with 14 bases between the two ends. CDR3 length: 16 residues. For the CDR3, the DNA is TGCGCCAGCAGCTTGCCGACTGACAGCTTCTACAATGAGCAGTTCTTC. Translated, it gives CASSLPTDSFYNEQFF.

This clone appeared once. J is TRBJ1-2 and V is TRBV6-1; 7 bases agree with TRBD1. From germline, CDR1 is MNHNS and CDR2 SASEGT. The CDR3 length is 15 residues. After removal of 8 bases from V and 7 bases from J, the junction contained 16 bases not matched to a gene. CDR3 DNA: TGTGCCAGCGAGGGGGCCAGCGGGAGTAGGGGTGGCTACACCTTC. It is translated as CASEGASGSRGGYTF.

This rearrangement joins TRBV7-9 to TRBJ1-5; D remains unclear. V lost 1 base and J 6 bases, leaving 13 bases between the germline ends. CDR1 SEHNR and CDR2 FQNEAQ come from the germline V gene (reference sequence). CDR3 length: 15 amino acids. CDR3 in amino acids: CASSLGDGWAQPQHF. The CDR3 coding sequence is TGTGCCAGCAGCTTAGGTGATGGGTGGGCTCAGCCCCAGCATTTT.

This clone was counted a few times. This chain links TRBV4-3 with TRBJ1-2; maybe TRBD1 (5 bases). The CDR3 runs to 15 residues. V was shortened by 0 bases and J by 3 bases, with 11 bases between the two germline ends. Germline V gene sequence: CDR1 LGHNA, CDR2 YSLEER. CDR3 loop: CASSQDRGQDYGYTF. CDR3 in DNA: TGCGCCAGCAGCCAAGATAGGGGTCAGGACTATGGCTACACCTTC.

J is TRBJ1-1 and V is TRBV30; no firm D call. V dropped 0 bases and J dropped 5 bases, with 7 bases sitting between them. Germline V gene sequence: CDR1 GTSNPN, CDR2 SVGIG (reference sequence). The CDR3 has 12 residues. DNA for the CDR3: TGTGCCTGGAGTGTCGGGGTGACTGAAGCTTTCTTT. Translation gives CAWSVGVTEAFF.

J is TRBJ2-5 and V is TRBV6-1, with D perhaps TRBD2 (6 bases). The DNA end favors TRBJ2-7, so the J call may be wrong. Germline loops: CDR1 MNHNS, CDR2 SASEGT. The CDR3 is 14 residues long. In nucleotides, the CDR3 is TGTGCCAGCAGTGAAGCCAAGGGAGGCTACGAGCAGTACTTC. As protein: CASSEAKGGYEQYF.

This clone occurred a few times. V is TRBV19 and J is TRBJ2-1, with 10 bases lining up with TRBD2. From germline, CDR1 is LNHDA and CDR2 SQIVND (reference sequence). J gave up 5 bases and V 1 base, and 5 bases lay outside the gene matches. The CDR3 has 16 amino acids. In DNA, the CDR3 is TGTGCCAGTAGTATAGGGAGCGGGAGGGGTAACAATGAGCAGTTCTTC. This codes for CASSIGSGRGNNEQFF.

Only a few counts were recorded for this clone. V is TRBV29-1 and J is TRBJ1-1; D unresolved. This CDR3 is built from 18 residues. Germline CDR1 and CDR2: SQVTM and ANQGSEA. V shed 3 bases and J shed 0 bases, with 23 bases lying between them. The CDR3 loop reads CSVDPRRYTIYMNTEAFF. CDR3 DNA sequence: TGCAGCGTTGATCCTAGGAGATACACGATTTACATGAACACTGAAGCTTTCTTT. The entire variable domain, with the rest obtained from reference TRBV29-1 and TRBJ1-1, is as follows: SAVISQKPSRDICQRGTSLTIQCQVDSQVTMMFWYRQQPGQSLTLIATANQGSEATYESGFVIDKFPISRPNLTFSTLTVSNMSPEDSSIYLCSVDPRRYTIYMNTEAFFGQGTRLTVV.

The chain carries TRBV7-2 and TRBJ2-4; 10 positions agree with TRBD2. This CDR3 contains 15 residues. After removal of 5 bases from V and 15 bases from J, the junction contained 16 bases not matched to a gene. The germline gives CDR1 SGHTA, CDR2 FQGNSA. CDR3 coding DNA: TGTGCCAGCAGCACAACGGGGCTAGCGGGAGTGGGGTGGTACTTC. Protein: CASSTTGLAGVGWYF.

This chain joins TRBV6-5 and TRBJ2-2, with TRBD1 matching 7 bases. This CDR3 region has 15 residues. The J segment lost 5 bases and the V segment lost 2 bases, leaving 5 bases of the junction unmatched. Looked up from germline, CDR1 is MNHEY and CDR2 is SVGAGI. The CDR3 sequence is CASSYPGTETGELFF. The CDR3, as DNA: TGTGCCAGCAGTTACCCCGGGACAGAAACCGGGGAGCTGTTTTTT.

The chain couples TRBV10-2 to TRBJ1-3, with D uncertain. This CDR3 region has 15 residues. V was shortened by 4 bases and J by 6 bases, with 16 bases between the two germline ends. Germline CDR1 WSHSY, CDR2 SAAADI. The CDR3 coding sequence is TGCGCCAGCAGTGGCGGTAGGGTGGGAGAAAACACCATATATTTT. Protein product: CASSGGRVGENTIYF.

V gene TRBV29-1 combines with J gene TRBJ2-7, with 7 bases fitting TRBD2. J lost 0 bases, V lost 1 base, and 3 bases had no gene match. Germline V gene lookup returns CDR1 SQVTM and CDR2 ANQGSEA. The CDR3 is made up of 14 amino acids. The CDR3 nucleotides are TGCAGCGTTGAAGGTGGCGGGGGCTCCTACGAGCAGTACTTC. Its protein is CSVEGGGGSYEQYF.

The chain combines TRBV13 with TRBJ1-2, with D perhaps matching TRBD1 (5 bases). V dropped 4 bases and J dropped 3 bases, with 12 bases sitting between them. The CDR3 is 14 residues long. In germline, CDR1 is PRHDT, CDR2 FYEKMQ (reference sequence). The CDR3 region is CASSSGRTYYGYTF. Written as DNA, the CDR3 is TGTGCCAGCAGCTCCGGACGGACATACTATGGCTACACCTTC.

This chain links TRBV27 with TRBJ2-2; D uncertain. The CDR3 loop spans 15 amino acids. V was shortened by 0 bases and J by 0 bases, with 5 bases between the two germline ends. The germline CDR1 and CDR2 sequences are MNHEY and SMNVEV (reference sequence). CDR3 in amino acids: CASSLSGSNTGELFF. The DNA of the CDR3 is TGTGCCAGCAGTTTATCCGGGTCGAACACCGGGGAGCTGTTTTTT.